The 30 T cell receptor beta chains listed next were all sequenced from one sample in a study of cytomegalovirus exposure and HLA in healthy donors. Use of 60 Vbeta and 13 Jbeta primers characterized the PCR. Only in-frame clones appear in the TCRdb table, and some are missing; sequencing was by immunoSEQ multiplex PCR. The sample yields about 120,000 clones, of which the top ten take up roughly 3.5%. The source material was PBMCs. The receptors derive from a man aged 18 to 30 in good health and CMV-seronegative.

The CDR3 sequence is CASSPGQGLYGYTF. The DNA for the CDR3 is TGCGCCAGCAGCCCAGGCCAGGGGCTCTATGGCTACACCTTC. This rearrangement joins TRBV5-1 to TRBJ1-2; tentative D call: TRBD1 (6 bases). Trimming shortened V by 4 bases and J by 4 bases, and 14 bases separated the two germline ends. Looked up from germline, CDR1 is SGHRS and CDR2 is YFSETQ. The CDR3 extends over 14 amino acids.

This sequence joins TRBV28 and TRBJ2-7, with TRBD1 matching over 7 bases. The CDR3 spans 14 residues. J was trimmed by 3 bases and V by 5 bases; bases with no gene match: 7. Germline V CDR1 and CDR2: MDHEN, SYDVKM. The DNA of the CDR3 is TGTGCCAGCAGTCCCCGACAGGGAATCTACGAGCAGTACTTC. Translating it yields CASSPRQGIYEQYF.

As for this clone: Compared with germline, one end of the junction differs, possibly owing to a read error. The V and J genes are TRBV2 and TRBJ1-2, with D possibly being TRBD1 (6 bases). The CDR3 sequence is 17 residues long. Germline V gene sequence: CDR1 SNHLY, CDR2 FYNNEI. The CDR3 region has the DNA TGTGCCAGCAGTCCTTCGACAGGACCCTCAACTAAGTATGGCTACACCTTC. Protein product: CASSPSTGPSTKYGYTF.

The rearrangement joins TRBV18 to TRBJ1-6; D not resolved. The ends were cut back, 3 bases at V and 14 bases at J, with 17 bases in the middle. Germline V gene data show CDR1 as KGHSH and CDR2 as LQKENI. This CDR3 spans 14 amino acids. CDR3 protein: CASSPGQAIPTLHF. The CDR3 bases are TGTGCCAGCTCACCTGGGCAGGCTATTCCCACCCTCCACTTT.

V is TRBV19 and J is TRBJ1-1; possible D gene TRBD1, 6 bases. The CDR3 runs to 13 residues. V dropped 6 bases and J dropped 0 bases, with 8 bases sitting between them. Germline-derived CDR1 and CDR2 are LNHDA and SQIVND (reference sequence). The DNA for the CDR3 is TGTGCCAGTAGCGGACAGATGAACACTGAAGCTTTCTTT. This codes for CASSGQMNTEAFF.

DNA for the CDR3: TGTGCCAGCTCACCCGGGACAGGCCGGGAAAACTCCTACGAGCAGTACTTC. Its protein product is CASSPGTGRENSYEQYF. J is TRBJ2-7 and V is TRBV18; 8 nucleotides match TRBD1. Germline V gives CDR1 KGHSH, CDR2 LQKENI. J gave up 0 bases and V 3 bases, and 10 bases lay outside the gene matches. This CDR3 has 17 amino acids.

The chain recombines TRBV7-9 with TRBJ1-6, with D possibly TRBD1 on 6 matching bases. This CDR3 is built from 16 residues. Germline lookup yields CDR1 SEHNR and CDR2 FQNEAQ (reference sequence). With 2 bases removed from V and 8 bases from J, the gap between germline ends came to 16 bases. The CDR3 DNA reads TGTGCCAGCAGCTTACCAGGACAGACGAAAGATTCACCCCTCCACTTT. Translating gives CASSLPGQTKDSPLHF.

The chain has TRBV6-5 and TRBJ2-1; D perhaps matches TRBD2 (5 bases). The CDR3 covers 14 residues. The germline V gene has CDR1 MNHEY and CDR2 SVGAGI. Trimming took 4 bases from V and 4 from J, leaving 11 bases between them. The CDR3 loop is CASSFGLEYNEQFF. Written as DNA, the CDR3 is TGTGCCAGCAGTTTCGGACTGGAGTACAATGAGCAGTTCTTC.

The gene calls are TRBV28 and TRBJ1-5; D is perhaps TRBD1 (5 bases). Germline V gene lookup returns CDR1 MDHEN and CDR2 SYDVKM. CDR3 size: 13 residues. V lost 4 bases and J lost 7, with 11 bases in between. CDR3 loop: CASSSGRAQPQHF. The CDR3 coding sequence is TGTGCCAGCAGTTCCGGCAGGGCGCAGCCCCAGCATTTT.

The chain joins TRBV4-1 to TRBJ2-3; D unclear. V gave up 4 bases and J gave up 10 bases, with 15 bases separating them. The CDR3 loop spans 13 amino acids. Germline V CDR1 and CDR2: MGHRA, YSYEKL. CDR3 nucleotide sequence: TGCGCCAGCAGCCCAACGCTAGATTTGGCGCAGTATTTT. It specifies CASSPTLDLAQYF.

This chain uses TRBV7-8 with TRBJ2-1; 14 bases fit TRBD2. Germline V gives CDR1 SGHVS, CDR2 FQNEAQ. This CDR3 is 20 amino acids long. Losses at the gene ends were 0 bases for V and 0 bases for J; bases not matched to a gene: 7. The CDR3 protein is CASSLAGLAGEGSSYNEQFF. In nucleotides, the CDR3 is TGTGCCAGCAGCTTAGCGGGACTAGCGGGAGAGGGGTCCTCCTACAATGAGCAGTTCTTC. The entire variable domain, with the rest obtained from reference TRBV7-8 and TRBJ2-1, is as follows: GAGVSQSPRYKVAKRGQDVALRCDPISGHVSLFWYQQALGQGPEFLTYFQNEAQLDKSGLPSDRFFAERPEGSVSTLKIQRTQQEDSAVYLCASSLAGLAGEGSSYNEQFFGPGTRLTVL.

This chain uses TRBV2 with TRBJ2-3, with 10 bases identical to TRBD2. The CDR3 sequence is 16 residues long. CDR1 is SNHLY, CDR2 FYNNEI, per germline. V shed 3 bases, J shed 5 bases, and the junction held 8 bases outside the gene matches. For the CDR3, the DNA is TGTGCCAGCAGTGAGCTAGCGGGAGCCCGGGGAGATACGCAGTATTTT. Residues: CASSELAGARGDTQYF.

The gene calls are TRBV27 and TRBJ2-1; the match to TRBD1 covers 8 bases. CDR1 and CDR2 from the germline V gene are MNHEY and SMNVEV (reference sequence). After removal of 8 bases from V and 5 bases from J, the junction contained 8 bases not matched to a gene. This CDR3 comprises 14 residues. The DNA for the CDR3 is TGTGCCAGCGCCTCCAGGGGGCTTAACAATGAGCAGTTCTTC. Protein sequence: CASASRGLNNEQFF.

The chain joins TRBV6-1 to TRBJ1-2, with TRBD1 matching over 7 bases. Per germline, CDR1 MNHNS and CDR2 SASEGT. Trimming took 9 bases from V and 4 from J; bases not matched to a gene: 8. The CDR3 totals 13 residues. This chain's CDR3 is CASTGAFIYGYTF. DNA for the CDR3: TGTGCCAGTACAGGGGCTTTTATCTATGGCTACACCTTC.

V usage is TRBV11-2 and J usage is TRBJ1-1; D perhaps matches TRBD1 (6 bases). Germline loops: CDR1 SGHAT, CDR2 FQNNGV. Deletions cut 6 bases from V and 5 bases from J, with 13 bases between. The length of the CDR3 is 13 residues. The CDR3 DNA reads TGTGCCAGCAGGCACAGGGAGTGGACTGAAGCTTTCTTT. It is translated as CASRHREWTEAFF.

The chain combines TRBV10-3 with TRBJ1-1; perhaps TRBD1 as D (5 bases). V was trimmed by 3 bases and J by 8 bases, leaving 7 bases between them. The CDR3 is 11 residues long. Per germline, CDR1 ENHRY and CDR2 SYGVKD. This CDR3 is CAISDRAEAFF. The CDR3 DNA sequence: TGTGCCATCAGTGACAGGGCGGAAGCTTTCTTT.

The gene calls are TRBV25-1 and TRBJ2-7; 7 positions agree with TRBD2. Losses at the gene ends were 0 bases for V and 5 bases for J; bases not matched to a gene: 7. The CDR3 has 15 amino acids. Germline V CDR1 and CDR2: MGHDK, SYGVNS. The CDR3 reads CASSEYRLAENEQYF. In DNA form, the CDR3 reads TGTGCCAGCAGTGAATACCGGCTAGCGGAAAACGAGCAGTACTTC.

The rearrangement joins TRBV28 to TRBJ2-6, with TRBD1 identical over 7 bases. The junction had 19 bases not matched to a gene; V was cut back by 5 bases and J by 3 bases. This CDR3 is 20 amino acids long. The germline CDR1 and CDR2 sequences are MDHEN and SYDVKM. The CDR3 DNA is TGTGCCAGCAGTCCGTTGACAGGGAGAGCTAAATTATATGGGGCCAACGTCCTGACTTTC. It yields the protein CASSPLTGRAKLYGANVLTF. Combining the CDR3 with reference TRBV28 and TRBJ2-6 gives the whole variable domain DVKVTQSSRYLVKRTGEKVFLECVQDMDHENMFWYRQDPGLGLRLIYFSYDVKMKEKGDIPEGYSVSREKKERFSLILESASTNQTSMYLCASSPLTGRAKLYGANVLTFGAGSRLTVL.

A remark on this clone: At one of its ends the junction is not consistent with the germline gene, which may arise from a read error. This chain connects TRBV10-2 to TRBJ2-5, with D possibly matching TRBD2 (5 bases). Germline V gene data show CDR1 as WSHSY and CDR2 as SAAADI. The CDR3 loop spans 14 amino acids. The CDR3 protein is CASREPGYSETQYF. CDR3 bases: TGCGCCAGCAGGGAACCGGGGTACTCGGAGACCCAATACTTC.

This chain joins TRBV9 and TRBJ2-1; a weak D match, TRBD2 (5 bases). The V gene lost 4 bases and the J gene lost 2 bases, with 13 bases spanning the gap. The germline CDR1 and CDR2 sequences are SGDLS and YYNGEE. The CDR3 is 15 amino acids. CDR3 nucleotides: TGTGCCAGCAGCCCGGACTCCAATGCCTACAATGAGCAGTTCTTC. The encoded protein is CASSPDSNAYNEQFF.

This sequence joins TRBV2 and TRBJ1-1; TRBD1 matches 7 bases. The germline V gene has CDR1 SNHLY and CDR2 FYNNEI. The trim removed 10 bases at V and 1 base at J, leaving 3 bases unmatched. This CDR3 spans 12 amino acids. CDR3 nucleotide sequence: TGTGCCAAGACAGGGTCGAACACTGAAGCTTTCTTT. It specifies CAKTGSNTEAFF.

The chain couples TRBV23-1 to TRBJ1-1, with 8 bases lining up with TRBD1. TRBV23-1 has ORF status, its function being uncertain. The V segment lost 8 bases and the J segment 10 bases; nucleotides outside the gene matches: 15. The CDR3 totals 14 residues. CDR3 nucleotides: TGCGCCAGCCTGATCGACAGGGGAGGGCTTCGAGCTTTCTTT. Translated: CASLIDRGGLRAFF.

This chain connects TRBV28 to TRBJ2-1; D not resolved. V lost 8 bases to trimming and J lost 4 bases, with 15 bases between them. Germline CDR1 reads MDHEN; CDR2 reads SYDVKM. The CDR3 consists of 14 residues. The CDR3 coding sequence is TGTGCCAGCTTAGCCCCCTCAACTTACAATGAGCAGTTCTTC. Translating gives CASLAPSTYNEQFF.

This chain connects TRBV5-8 to TRBJ1-4, with 9 bases lining up with TRBD1. The germline V gene encodes CDR1 SGHTS and CDR2 YDEGEE. V lost 3 bases, J lost 8 bases, and 11 bases stayed unmatched. The CDR3 has 16 amino acids. CDR3: CASSSGTGNANEKLFF. The CDR3 bases are TGTGCCAGCAGCTCGGGGACAGGGAACGCGAACGAAAAACTGTTTTTT.

V gene TRBV7-8 combines with J gene TRBJ2-7; 12 bases are shared with TRBD1. CDR3 length: 16 amino acids. V lost 5 bases, J lost 6 bases, and 11 bases stayed unmatched. Per germline, CDR1 SGHVS and CDR2 FQNEAQ. CDR3 residues: CASSPRVAGQGAEQYF. CDR3 sequence (DNA): TGTGCCAGCAGCCCCAGAGTAGCGGGACAGGGGGCCGAGCAGTACTTC.

This sequence joins TRBV6-1 and TRBJ1-5; D is unresolved. V lost 4 bases and J 3 bases, leaving 4 bases between the germline ends. Germline V lookup: CDR1 MNHNS, CDR2 SASEGT. The CDR3 has 12 amino acids. This CDR3 is CASSGHNQPQHF. DNA for the CDR3: TGTGCCAGCAGTGGGCACAATCAGCCCCAGCATTTT.

The V and J genes are TRBV18 and TRBJ2-7, with a possible D match to TRBD2 (5 bases). Germline CDR1 KGHSH, CDR2 LQKENI. The CDR3 contains 12 residues. The germline V and J ends were trimmed by 3 bases and 6 bases, with 9 bases remaining between them. The CDR3 loop is CASSPARGEQYF. CDR3 DNA: TGTGCCAGCTCACCCGCTCGGGGCGAGCAGTACTTC.

The chain recombines TRBV9 with TRBJ1-6, with D perhaps matching TRBD1 (6 bases). In germline, CDR1 is SGDLS, CDR2 YYNGEE. V lost 5 bases and J 7 bases, leaving 16 bases between the germline ends. This CDR3 is 15 amino acids long. The CDR3 loop is CASSDSGHTNSPLHF. In DNA form, the CDR3 reads TGTGCCAGCAGTGACTCGGGACACACCAATTCACCCCTCCACTTT.

This chain connects TRBV10-1 to TRBJ1-4; 9 bases agree with TRBD1. Trimming cost V 8 bases and J 12 bases; bases outside gene matches: 10. This CDR3 is built from 13 residues. Germline V CDR1 and CDR2: WNHNN, SYGVQD (reference sequence). The CDR3 loop reads CASSGTGREELFF. As DNA, the CDR3 is TGCGCCAGCTCCGGGACAGGGCGAGAAGAACTGTTTTTT.

The chain carries TRBV6-1 and TRBJ1-5; perhaps TRBD1 as D (6 bases). Germline CDR1 MNHNS, CDR2 SASEGT. CDR3 length equals 14 residues. The V end was cut by 3 bases, the J end by 3 bases, with 9 bases between. The CDR3 loop is CASSEQGSNQPQHF. As DNA, the CDR3 is TGTGCCAGCAGTGAGCAGGGGTCCAATCAGCCCCAGCATTTT.